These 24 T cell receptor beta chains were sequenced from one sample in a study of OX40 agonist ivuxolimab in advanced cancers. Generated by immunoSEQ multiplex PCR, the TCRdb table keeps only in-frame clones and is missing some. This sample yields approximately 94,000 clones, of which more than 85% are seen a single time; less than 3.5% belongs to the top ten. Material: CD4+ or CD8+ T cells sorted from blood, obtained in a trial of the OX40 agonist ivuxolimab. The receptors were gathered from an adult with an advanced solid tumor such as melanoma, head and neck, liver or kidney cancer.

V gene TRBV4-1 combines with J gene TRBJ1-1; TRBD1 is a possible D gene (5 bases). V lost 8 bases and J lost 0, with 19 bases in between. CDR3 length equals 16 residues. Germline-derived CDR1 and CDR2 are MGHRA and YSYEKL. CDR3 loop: CASRKGEQSMNTEAFF. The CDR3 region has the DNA TGCGCCAGCCGGAAAGGGGAACAGAGCATGAACACTGAAGCTTTCTTT.

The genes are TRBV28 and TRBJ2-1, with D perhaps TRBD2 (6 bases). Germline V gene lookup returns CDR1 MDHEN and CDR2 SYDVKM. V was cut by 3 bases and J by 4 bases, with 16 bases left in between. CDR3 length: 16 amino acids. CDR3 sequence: CASSFIRDSPYNEQFF. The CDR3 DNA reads TGTGCCAGCAGTTTCATCCGGGACTCGCCTTACAATGAGCAGTTCTTC.

CDR3 sequence reads: CSGRAPNYGYTF. The CDR3 coding sequence is TGCAGCGGGCGTGCCCCAAACTATGGCTACACCTTC. V usage is TRBV29-1 and J usage is TRBJ1-2; D ambiguous. The length of the CDR3 is 12 residues. V gave up 7 bases and J gave up 2 bases, with 11 bases separating them. Germline values: CDR1 SQVTM, CDR2 ANQGSEA.

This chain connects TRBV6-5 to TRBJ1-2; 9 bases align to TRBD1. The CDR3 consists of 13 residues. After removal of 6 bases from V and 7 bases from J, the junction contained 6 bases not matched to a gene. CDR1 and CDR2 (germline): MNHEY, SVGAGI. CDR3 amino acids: CASSLGTGSGYTF. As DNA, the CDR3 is TGTGCCAGCAGCCTTGGGACAGGGAGTGGCTACACCTTC.

CDR3 in amino acids: CASSQTPSGGREQFF. As DNA, the CDR3 is TGCGCCAGCAGCCAGACCCCTAGCGGGGGGCGAGAGCAGTTCTTC. This chain links TRBV4-1 with TRBJ2-1; 11 bases are a match to TRBD2. V shed 3 bases and J 10 bases; nucleotides not matched to a gene: 8. Germline V gene data show CDR1 as MGHRA and CDR2 as YSYEKL. This CDR3 comprises 15 residues.

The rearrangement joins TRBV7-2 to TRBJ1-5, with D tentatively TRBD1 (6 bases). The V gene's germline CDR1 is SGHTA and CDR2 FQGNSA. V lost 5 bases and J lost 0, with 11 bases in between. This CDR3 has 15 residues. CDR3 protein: CASSRTANSNQPQHF. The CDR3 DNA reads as TGTGCCAGCAGCCGGACAGCGAATAGCAATCAGCCCCAGCATTTT.

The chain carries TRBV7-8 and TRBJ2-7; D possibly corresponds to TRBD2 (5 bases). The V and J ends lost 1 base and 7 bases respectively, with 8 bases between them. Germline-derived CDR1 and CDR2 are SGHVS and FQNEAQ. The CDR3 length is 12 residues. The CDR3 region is CASSLVRGEQYF. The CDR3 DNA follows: TGTGCCAGCAGCTTAGTGCGCGGGGAGCAGTACTTC.

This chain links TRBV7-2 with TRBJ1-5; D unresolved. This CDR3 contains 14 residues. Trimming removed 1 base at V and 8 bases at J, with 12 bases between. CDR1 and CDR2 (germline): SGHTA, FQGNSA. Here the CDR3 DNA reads TGTGCCAGCAGCTTAGGGGGTCCTAGGGAGCCCCAGCATTTT. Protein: CASSLGGPREPQHF.

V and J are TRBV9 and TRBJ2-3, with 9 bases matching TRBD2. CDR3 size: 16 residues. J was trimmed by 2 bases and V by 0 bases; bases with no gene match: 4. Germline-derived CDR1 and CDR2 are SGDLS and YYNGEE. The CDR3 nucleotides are TGTGCCAGCAGCGTAGCGGCTAGCGGGATCACAGATACGCAGTATTTT. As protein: CASSVAASGITDTQYF.

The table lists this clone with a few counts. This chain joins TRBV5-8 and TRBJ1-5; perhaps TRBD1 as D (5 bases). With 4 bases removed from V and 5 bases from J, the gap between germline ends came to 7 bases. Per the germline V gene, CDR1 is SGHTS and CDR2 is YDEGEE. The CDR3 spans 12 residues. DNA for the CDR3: TGTGCCAGCAGCCTCAGGGATCAGCCCCAGCATTTT. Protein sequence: CASSLRDQPQHF.

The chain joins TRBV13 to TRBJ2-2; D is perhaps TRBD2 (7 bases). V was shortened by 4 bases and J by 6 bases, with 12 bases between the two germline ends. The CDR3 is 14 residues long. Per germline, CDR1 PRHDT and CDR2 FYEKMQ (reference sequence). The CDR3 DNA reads TGTGCCAGCAGCTCCGGGGGGCAAGCCGGGGAGCTGTTTTTT. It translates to CASSSGGQAGELFF.

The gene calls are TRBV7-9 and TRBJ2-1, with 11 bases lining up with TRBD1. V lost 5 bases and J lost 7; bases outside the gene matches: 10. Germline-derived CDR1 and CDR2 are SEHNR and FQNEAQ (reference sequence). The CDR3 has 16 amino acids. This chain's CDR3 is CASSLLGQGVKNEQFF. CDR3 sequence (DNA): TGTGCCAGCAGCCTCCTGGGACAGGGGGTAAAAAATGAGCAGTTCTTC.

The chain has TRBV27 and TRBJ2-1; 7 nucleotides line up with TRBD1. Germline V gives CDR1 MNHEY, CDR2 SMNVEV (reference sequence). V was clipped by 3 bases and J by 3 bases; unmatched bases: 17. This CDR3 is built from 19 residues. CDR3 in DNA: TGTGCCAGCAGTTTCTCGCCGCCACCTTCCCGGACAGGCTACAATGAGCAGTTCTTC. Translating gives CASSFSPPPSRTGYNEQFF.

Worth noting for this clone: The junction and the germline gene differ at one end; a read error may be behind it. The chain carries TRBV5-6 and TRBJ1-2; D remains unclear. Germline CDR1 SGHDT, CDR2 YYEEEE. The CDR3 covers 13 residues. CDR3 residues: CASSYGSNYGYTF. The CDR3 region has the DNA TGTGCCAGCAGCTACGGGTCTAATTATGGCTACACCTTC.

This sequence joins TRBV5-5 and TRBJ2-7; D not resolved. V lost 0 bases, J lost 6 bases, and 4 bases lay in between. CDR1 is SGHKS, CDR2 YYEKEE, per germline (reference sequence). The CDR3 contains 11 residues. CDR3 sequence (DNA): TGTGCCAGCAGCTTGGCCATCGAGCAGTACTTC. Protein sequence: CASSLAIEQYF. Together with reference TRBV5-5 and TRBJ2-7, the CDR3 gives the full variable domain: DAGVTQSPTHLIKTRGQQVTLRCSPISGHKSVSWYQQVLGQGPQFIFQYYEKEERGRGNFPDRFSARQFPNYSSELNVNALLLGDSALYLCASSLAIEQYFGPGTRLTVT.

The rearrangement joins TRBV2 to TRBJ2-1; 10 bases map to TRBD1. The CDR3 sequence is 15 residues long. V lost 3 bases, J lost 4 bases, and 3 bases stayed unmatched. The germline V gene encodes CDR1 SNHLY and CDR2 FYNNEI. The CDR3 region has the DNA TGTGCCAGCAGTGACCGGGACAGGGGTTACAATGAGCAGTTCTTC. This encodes CASSDRDRGYNEQFF.

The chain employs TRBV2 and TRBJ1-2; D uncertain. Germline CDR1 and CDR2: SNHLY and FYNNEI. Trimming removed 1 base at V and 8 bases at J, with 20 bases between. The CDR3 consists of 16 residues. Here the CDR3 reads CASSEELDYLLVGYTF. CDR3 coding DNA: TGTGCCAGCAGTGAAGAGTTGGACTATCTCCTTGTCGGCTACACCTTC. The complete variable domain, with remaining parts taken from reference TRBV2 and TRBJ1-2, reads EPEVTQTPSHQVTQMGQEVILRCVPISNHLYFYWYRQILGQKVEFLVSFYNNEISEKSEIFDDQFSVERPDGSNFTLKIRSTKLEDSAMYFCASSEELDYLLVGYTFGSGTRLTVV.

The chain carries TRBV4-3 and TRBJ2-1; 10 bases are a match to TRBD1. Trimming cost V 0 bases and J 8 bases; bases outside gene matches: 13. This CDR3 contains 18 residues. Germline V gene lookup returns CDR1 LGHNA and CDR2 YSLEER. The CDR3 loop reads CASSQERSGWDRGDEQFF. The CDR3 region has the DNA TGCGCCAGCAGCCAAGAGAGGTCCGGTTGGGACAGGGGCGATGAGCAGTTCTTC.

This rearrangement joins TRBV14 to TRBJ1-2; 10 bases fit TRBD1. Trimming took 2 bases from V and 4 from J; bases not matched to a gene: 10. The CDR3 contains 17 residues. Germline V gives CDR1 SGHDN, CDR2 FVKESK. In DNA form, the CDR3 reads TGTGCCAGCAGCCAACTTCCGGGGACAGGGGTGCGCTATGGCTACACCTTC. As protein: CASSQLPGTGVRYGYTF.

CDR3: CASSSVSGEAFF. Here the CDR3 DNA reads TGTGCCAGCAGTTCGGTGTCAGGTGAAGCTTTCTTT. The chain employs TRBV27 and TRBJ1-1; the D is unclear. Looked up from germline, CDR1 is MNHEY and CDR2 is SMNVEV (reference sequence). V was trimmed by 4 bases and J by 7 bases, leaving 10 bases between them. The CDR3 is 12 residues long.

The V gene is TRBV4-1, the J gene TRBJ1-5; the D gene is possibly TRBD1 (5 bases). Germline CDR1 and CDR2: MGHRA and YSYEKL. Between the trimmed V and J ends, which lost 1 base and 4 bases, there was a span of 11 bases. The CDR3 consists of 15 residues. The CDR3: CASSQVRDSNQPQHF. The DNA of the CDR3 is TGCGCCAGCAGCCAAGTCCGAGACAGTAATCAGCCCCAGCATTTT.

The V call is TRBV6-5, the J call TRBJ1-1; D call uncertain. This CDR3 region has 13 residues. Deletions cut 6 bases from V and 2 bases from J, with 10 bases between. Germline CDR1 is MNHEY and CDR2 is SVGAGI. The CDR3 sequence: CASRTGSNTEAFF. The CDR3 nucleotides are TGTGCCAGCAGGACCGGATCTAACACTGAAGCTTTCTTT.

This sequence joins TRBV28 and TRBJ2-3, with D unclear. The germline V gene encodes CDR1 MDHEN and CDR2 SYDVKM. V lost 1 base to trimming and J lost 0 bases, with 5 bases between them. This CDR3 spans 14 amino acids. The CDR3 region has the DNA TGTGCCAGCAGTTTATTTTCTAGCACAGATACGCAGTATTTT. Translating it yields CASSLFSSTDTQYF. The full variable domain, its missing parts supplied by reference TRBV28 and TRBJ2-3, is DVKVTQSSRYLVKRTGEKVFLECVQDMDHENMFWYRQDPGLGLRLIYFSYDVKMKEKGDIPEGYSVSREKKERFSLILESASTNQTSMYLCASSLFSSTDTQYFGPGTRLTVL.

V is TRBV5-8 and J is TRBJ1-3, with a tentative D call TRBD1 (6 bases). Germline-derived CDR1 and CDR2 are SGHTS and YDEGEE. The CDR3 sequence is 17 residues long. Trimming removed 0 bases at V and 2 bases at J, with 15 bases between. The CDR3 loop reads CASSLVAGDTTGNTIYF. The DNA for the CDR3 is TGTGCCAGCAGCTTGGTTGCGGGGGACACTACTGGAAACACCATATATTTT.